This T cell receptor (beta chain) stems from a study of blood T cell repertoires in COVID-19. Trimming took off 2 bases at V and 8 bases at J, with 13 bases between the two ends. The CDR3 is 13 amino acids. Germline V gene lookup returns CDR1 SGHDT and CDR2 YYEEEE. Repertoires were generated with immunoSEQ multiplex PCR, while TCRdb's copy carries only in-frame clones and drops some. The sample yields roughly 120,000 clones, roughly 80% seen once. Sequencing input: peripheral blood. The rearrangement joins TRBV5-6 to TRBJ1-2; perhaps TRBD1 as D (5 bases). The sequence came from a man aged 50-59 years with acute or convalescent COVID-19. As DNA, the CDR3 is TGTGCCAGCAGCTTATACAGGTCGTCGGGCTACACCTTC. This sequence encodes CASSLYRSSGYTF.